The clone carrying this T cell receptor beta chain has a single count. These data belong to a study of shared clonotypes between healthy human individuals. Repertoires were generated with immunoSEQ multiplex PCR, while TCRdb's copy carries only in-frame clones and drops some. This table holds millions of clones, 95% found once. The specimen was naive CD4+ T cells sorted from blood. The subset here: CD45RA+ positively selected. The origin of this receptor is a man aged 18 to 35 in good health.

The CDR3 sequence: CASSLKQGTYNEQFF. The CDR3 DNA reads as TGTGCCAGCAGCTTAAAACAGGGCACCTACAATGAGCAGTTCTTC. The genes are TRBV11-2 and TRBJ2-1, with D perhaps matching TRBD1 (6 bases). The germline V and J ends were trimmed by 2 bases and 2 bases, with 10 bases remaining between them. Germline values: CDR1 SGHAT, CDR2 FQNNGV. CDR3 length: 15 residues.